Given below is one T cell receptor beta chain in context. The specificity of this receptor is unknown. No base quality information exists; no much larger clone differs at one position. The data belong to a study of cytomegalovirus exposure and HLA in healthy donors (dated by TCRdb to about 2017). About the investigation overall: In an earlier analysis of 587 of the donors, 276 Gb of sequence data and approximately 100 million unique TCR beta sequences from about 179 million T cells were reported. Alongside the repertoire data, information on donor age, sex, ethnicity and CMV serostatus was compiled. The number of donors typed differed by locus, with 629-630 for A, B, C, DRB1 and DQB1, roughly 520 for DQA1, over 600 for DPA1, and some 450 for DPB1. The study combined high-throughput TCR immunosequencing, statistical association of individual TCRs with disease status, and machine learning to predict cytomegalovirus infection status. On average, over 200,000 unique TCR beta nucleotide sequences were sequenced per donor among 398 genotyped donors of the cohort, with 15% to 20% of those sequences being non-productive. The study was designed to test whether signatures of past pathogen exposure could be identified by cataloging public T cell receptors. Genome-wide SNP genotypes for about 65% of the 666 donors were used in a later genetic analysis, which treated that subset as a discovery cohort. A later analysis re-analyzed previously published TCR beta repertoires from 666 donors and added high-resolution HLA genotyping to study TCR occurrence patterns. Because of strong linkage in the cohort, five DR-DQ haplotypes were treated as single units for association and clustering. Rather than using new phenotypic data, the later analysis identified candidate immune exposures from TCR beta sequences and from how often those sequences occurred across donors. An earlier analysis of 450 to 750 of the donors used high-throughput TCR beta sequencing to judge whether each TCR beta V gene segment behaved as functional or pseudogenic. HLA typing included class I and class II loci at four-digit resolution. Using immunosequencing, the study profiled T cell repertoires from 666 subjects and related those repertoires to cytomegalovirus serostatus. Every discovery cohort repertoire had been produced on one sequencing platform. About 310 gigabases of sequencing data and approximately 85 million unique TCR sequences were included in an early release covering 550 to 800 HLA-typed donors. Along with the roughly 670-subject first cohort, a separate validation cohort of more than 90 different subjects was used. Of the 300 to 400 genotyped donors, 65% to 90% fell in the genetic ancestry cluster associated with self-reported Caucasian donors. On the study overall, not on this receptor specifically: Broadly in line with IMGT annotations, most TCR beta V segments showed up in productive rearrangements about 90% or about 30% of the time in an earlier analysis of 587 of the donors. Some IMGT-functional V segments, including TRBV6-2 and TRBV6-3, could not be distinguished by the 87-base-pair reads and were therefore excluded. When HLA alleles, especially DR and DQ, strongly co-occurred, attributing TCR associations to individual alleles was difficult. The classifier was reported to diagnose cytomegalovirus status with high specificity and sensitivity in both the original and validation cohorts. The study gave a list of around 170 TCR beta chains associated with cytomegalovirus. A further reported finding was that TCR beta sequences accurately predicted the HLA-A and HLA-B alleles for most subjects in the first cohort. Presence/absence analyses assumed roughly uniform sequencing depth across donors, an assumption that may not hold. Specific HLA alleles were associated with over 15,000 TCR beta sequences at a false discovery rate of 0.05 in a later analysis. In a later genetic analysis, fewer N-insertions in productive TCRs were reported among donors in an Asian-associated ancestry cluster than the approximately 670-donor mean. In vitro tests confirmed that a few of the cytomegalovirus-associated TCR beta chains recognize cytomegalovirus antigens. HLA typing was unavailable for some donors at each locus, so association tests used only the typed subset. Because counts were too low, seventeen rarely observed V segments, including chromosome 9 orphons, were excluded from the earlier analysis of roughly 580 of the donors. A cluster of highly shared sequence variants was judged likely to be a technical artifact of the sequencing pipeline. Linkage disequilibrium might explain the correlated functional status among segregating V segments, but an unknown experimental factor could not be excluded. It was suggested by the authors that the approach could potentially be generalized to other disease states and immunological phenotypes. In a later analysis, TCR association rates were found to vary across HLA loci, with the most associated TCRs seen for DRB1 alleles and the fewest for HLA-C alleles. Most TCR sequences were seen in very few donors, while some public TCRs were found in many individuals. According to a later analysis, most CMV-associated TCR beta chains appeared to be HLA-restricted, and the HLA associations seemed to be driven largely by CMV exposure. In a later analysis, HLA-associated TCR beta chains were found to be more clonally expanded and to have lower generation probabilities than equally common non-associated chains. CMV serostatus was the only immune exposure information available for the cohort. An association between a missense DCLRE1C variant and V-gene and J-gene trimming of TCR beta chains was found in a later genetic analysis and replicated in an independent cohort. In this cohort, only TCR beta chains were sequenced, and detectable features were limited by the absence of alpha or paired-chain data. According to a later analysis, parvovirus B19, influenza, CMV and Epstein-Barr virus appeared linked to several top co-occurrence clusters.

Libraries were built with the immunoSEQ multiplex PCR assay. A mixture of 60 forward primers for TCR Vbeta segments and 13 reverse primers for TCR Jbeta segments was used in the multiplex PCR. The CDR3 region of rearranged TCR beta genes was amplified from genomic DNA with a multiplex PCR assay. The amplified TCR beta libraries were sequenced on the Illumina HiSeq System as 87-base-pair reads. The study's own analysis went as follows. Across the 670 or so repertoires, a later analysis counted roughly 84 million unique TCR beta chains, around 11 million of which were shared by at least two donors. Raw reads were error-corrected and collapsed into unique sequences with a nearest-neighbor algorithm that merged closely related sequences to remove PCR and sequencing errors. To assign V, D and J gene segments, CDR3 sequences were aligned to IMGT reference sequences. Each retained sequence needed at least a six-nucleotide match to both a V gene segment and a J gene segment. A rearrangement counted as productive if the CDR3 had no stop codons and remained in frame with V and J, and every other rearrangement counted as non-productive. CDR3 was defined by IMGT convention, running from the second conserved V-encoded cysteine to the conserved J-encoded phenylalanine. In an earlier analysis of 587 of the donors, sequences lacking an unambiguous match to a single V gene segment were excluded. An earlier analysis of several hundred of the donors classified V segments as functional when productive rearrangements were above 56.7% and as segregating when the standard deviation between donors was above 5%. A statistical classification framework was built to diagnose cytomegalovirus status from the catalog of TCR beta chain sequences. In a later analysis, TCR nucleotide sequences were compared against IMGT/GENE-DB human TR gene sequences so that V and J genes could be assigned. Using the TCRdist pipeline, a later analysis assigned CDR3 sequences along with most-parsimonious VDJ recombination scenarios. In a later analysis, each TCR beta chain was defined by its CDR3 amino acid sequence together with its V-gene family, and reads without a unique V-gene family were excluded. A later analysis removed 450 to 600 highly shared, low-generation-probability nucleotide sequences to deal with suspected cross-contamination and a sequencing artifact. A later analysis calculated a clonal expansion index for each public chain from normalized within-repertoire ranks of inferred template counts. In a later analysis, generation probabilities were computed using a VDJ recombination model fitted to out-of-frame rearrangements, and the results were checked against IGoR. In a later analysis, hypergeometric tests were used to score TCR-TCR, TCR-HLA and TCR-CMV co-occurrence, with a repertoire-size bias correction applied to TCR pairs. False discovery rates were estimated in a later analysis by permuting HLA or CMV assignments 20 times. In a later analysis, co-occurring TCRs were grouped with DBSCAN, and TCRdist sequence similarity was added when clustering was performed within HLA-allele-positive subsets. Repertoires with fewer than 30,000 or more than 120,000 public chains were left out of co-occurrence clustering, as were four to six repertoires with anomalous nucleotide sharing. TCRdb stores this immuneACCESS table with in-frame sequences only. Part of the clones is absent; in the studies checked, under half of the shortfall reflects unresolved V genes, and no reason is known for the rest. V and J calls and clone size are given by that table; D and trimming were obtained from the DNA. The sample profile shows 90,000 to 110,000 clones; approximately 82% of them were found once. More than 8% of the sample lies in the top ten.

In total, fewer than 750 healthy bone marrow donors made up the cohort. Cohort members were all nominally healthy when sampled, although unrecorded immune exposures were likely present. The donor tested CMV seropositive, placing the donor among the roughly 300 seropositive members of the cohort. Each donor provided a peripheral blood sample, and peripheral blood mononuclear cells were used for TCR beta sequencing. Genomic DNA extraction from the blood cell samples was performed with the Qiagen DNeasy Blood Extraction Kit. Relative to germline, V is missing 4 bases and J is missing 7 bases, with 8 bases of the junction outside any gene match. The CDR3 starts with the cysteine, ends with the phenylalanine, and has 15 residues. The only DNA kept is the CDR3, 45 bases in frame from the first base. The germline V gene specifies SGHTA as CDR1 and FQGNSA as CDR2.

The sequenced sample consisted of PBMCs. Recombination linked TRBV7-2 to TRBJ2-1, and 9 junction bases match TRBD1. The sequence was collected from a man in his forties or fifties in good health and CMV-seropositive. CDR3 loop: CASSSGQGRVNEQFF. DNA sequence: TGTGCCAGCAGCTCCGGACAGGGGAGGGTAAATGAGCAGTTCTTC.